Below, 2 T cell receptor beta chains from the same sample are listed, as sequenced in a study of T cells in Graves' hyperthyroidism and ophthalmopathy. Amplified TCR beta CDR3 regions came from RNA transcripts. First-round RT-PCR of the TCR CDR3 relied on the HTBI primer set. TCRdb used MiXCR to reprocess the multiplex PCR reads, holding one entry per CDR3 protein. Among more than 550,000 distinct CDR3 sequences listed, nearly 45% were seen once. Sequencing was performed on peripheral blood or thyroid tissue (not recorded which). The receptor set was obtained from an adult man with Graves' disease, either hyperthyroidism or ophthalmopathy (not recorded which).

This rearrangement joins TRBV12-3 or TRBV12-4 to TRBJ1-5; 8 bases fit TRBD1. The V segment lost 3 bases and the J segment 9 bases; nucleotides outside the gene matches: 7. CDR3 length equals 14 residues. The CDR3 nucleotides are TGTGCCAGCAGTTTTTCAGGGGGCGGGACGCCCCAGCATTTT. It specifies CASSFSGGGTPQHF.

Note on this clonotype: A much larger clone sits a single nucleotide away, making a read error possible. DNA for the CDR3: TGTGCCGCCAGTGATGGACTAGCGGGATATAACGAGCAGTACTTC. It translates to CAASDGLAGYNEQYF. The chain carries TRBV24-1 and TRBJ2-7; 12 bases map to TRBD2. This CDR3 spans 15 amino acids. Germline V CDR1 and CDR2: KGHDR, SFDVKD.